Presented here are 32 T cell receptor beta chains from one specimen sequenced in a study of human CD8 memory T cell subsets. CCR7+ PD-1+ TIGIT+ early memory CD8+ T cells with exhausted-like traits constituted the TPEX cells. Researchers made TCR beta libraries via UMI-labeled 5' RACE. One entry per CDR3 protein, without DNA, is what TCRdb gives after re-calling the 5' RACE reads. This repertoire comprises 9,500 to 13,000 distinct CDR3 sequences; its ten largest clones make up 20%. The specimen was CD8+ T cells from PBMCs. These receptors were taken from a human donor in good health.

V usage is TRBV7-6 and J usage is TRBJ1-5. The CDR3 loop spans 15 amino acids. Germline V gene lookup returns CDR1 SGHVS and CDR2 FNYEAQ. Here the CDR3 reads CASSLEADSSQPQHF.

The V gene is TRBV7-2, the J gene TRBJ2-3; TCRdb proposes TRBD2, but this gene call is untestable without DNA. Per germline, CDR1 SGHTA and CDR2 FQGNSA. The CDR3 length is 17 residues. The CDR3 sequence is CASSPVAGGSSTDTQYF.

The CDR3 protein is CASGQTSNTGELFF. This rearrangement joins TRBV7-9 to TRBJ2-2; TCRdb selects TRBD1, and the lack of DNA leaves this call unchecked. This CDR3 region has 14 residues. In germline, CDR1 is SEHNR, CDR2 FQNEAQ (reference sequence).

V is TRBV25-1 and J is TRBJ2-3; TCRdb returns TRBD1, unconfirmable since there is no DNA. The CDR3 extends over 15 amino acids. Germline values: CDR1 MGHDK, CDR2 SYGVNS. The CDR3 loop reads CASRAGTGFTDTQYF.

The genes are TRBV11-2 and TRBJ1-2; the D gene TCRdb calls, TRBD1, cannot be checked with no DNA. The CDR3 spans 15 residues. The V gene's germline CDR1 is SGHAT and CDR2 FQNNGV. CDR3 sequence: CASSFQGAEGYGYTF.

This chain uses TRBV29-1 with TRBJ1-2. CDR3 length: 11 amino acids. Per germline, CDR1 SQVTM and CDR2 ANQGSEA. The chain's CDR3 is CSVVENYGYTF. The whole variable domain, remainder taken from reference TRBV29-1 and TRBJ1-2, is SAVISQKPSRDICQRGTSLTIQCQVDSQVTMMFWYRQQPGQSLTLIATANQGSEATYESGFVIDKFPISRPNLTFSTLTVSNMSPEDSSIYLCSVVENYGYTFGSGTRLTVV.

V and J are TRBV2 and TRBJ2-1; TCRdb indicates TRBD1, and absent DNA this call remains unverified. CDR1 and CDR2 from the germline V gene are SNHLY and FYNNEI. This CDR3 is built from 14 residues. CDR3 in amino acids: CAWPGPKGANEQFF.

V usage is TRBV6-5 and J usage is TRBJ2-1; TCRdb indicates TRBD1, and absent DNA this call remains unverified. CDR3 length: 13 residues. CDR1 MNHEY and CDR2 SVGAGI come from the germline V gene. The CDR3 loop is CASSLLTVNEQFF.

The chain employs TRBV19 and TRBJ2-7; TCRdb proposes TRBD1, but this gene call is untestable without DNA. Germline V gene lookup returns CDR1 LNHDA and CDR2 SQIVND (reference sequence). The CDR3 length is 14 residues. CDR3 sequence reads: CASSFGTGIYEQYF.

The chain combines TRBV6-1 with TRBJ1-2; TCRdb's D call, TRBD1, is unchecked because there is no DNA. The CDR3 loop spans 15 amino acids. The germline V gene encodes CDR1 MNHNS and CDR2 SASEGT. The CDR3 protein is CASSEDGGQWYGYTF.

The V and J genes are TRBV4-2 and TRBJ1-4. Germline V gene data show CDR1 as LGHNA and CDR2 as YNFKEQ. The CDR3 has 15 amino acids. The CDR3 reads CASSHDRAANEKLFF.

This clonotype is labeled medium-sized based on frequency. CDR3 protein: CASSRWLADTQYF. The V call is TRBV7-9, the J call TRBJ2-3. This CDR3 has 13 residues. Germline assignment: CDR1 SEHNR and CDR2 FQNEAQ (reference sequence).

The chain is built from TRBV2 and TRBJ1-4. The length of the CDR3 is 13 residues. Germline lookup yields CDR1 SNHLY and CDR2 FYNNEI. This chain's CDR3 is CASRPTINEKLFF.

The J gene is TRBJ1-5, the V gene TRBV27; the D call from TCRdb, TRBD1, cannot be confirmed without DNA. The CDR3 totals 15 residues. CDR1 and CDR2 (germline): MNHEY, SMNVEV (reference sequence). CDR3 loop: CASSLRAGLNQPQHF.

The chain carries TRBV7-8 and TRBJ2-5; the TRBD2 assignment by TCRdb is unverifiable without DNA. Germline CDR1 and CDR2: SGHVS and FQNEAQ. The CDR3 loop spans 16 amino acids. CDR3 amino acids: CASSLEGSLGEETQYF.

In terms of frequency, this clonotype is medium-sized. The V call is TRBV6-2 or TRBV6-3, the J call TRBJ1-2. This CDR3 has 14 residues. CDR1 and CDR2 (germline): MNHEY, SVGEGT. Here the CDR3 reads CASSYSRIGGGNTF.

V usage is TRBV7-9 and J usage is TRBJ2-1. The CDR3 length is 15 residues. The germline CDR1 and CDR2 sequences are SEHNR and FQNEAQ (reference sequence). The CDR3 protein is CASSSTRSSYNEQFF.

The gene calls are TRBV6-6 and TRBJ2-5; there is no DNA to check the TCRdb D call of TRBD2. Germline V lookup: CDR1 MNHNY, CDR2 SVGAGI (reference sequence). This CDR3 is 16 amino acids long. CDR3 sequence reads: CASSYPSRGWQETQYF.

The chain couples TRBV28 to TRBJ1-2; TCRdb reports TRBD1, a call that lacks DNA to check it against. Germline V lookup: CDR1 MDHEN, CDR2 SYDVKM. This CDR3 has 14 residues. CDR3 protein: CASRPGQPYYGYTF.

Measured by frequency, this clonotype is medium-sized (0.01 to 0.1%). The chain uses TRBV20-1 and TRBJ2-7; TCRdb's D call of TRBD1 is untestable without DNA. Germline lookup yields CDR1 DFQATT and CDR2 SNEGSKA (reference sequence). The CDR3 contains 12 residues. CDR3 region: CSARVRGYEQYF.

The rearrangement uses TRBV10-3 and TRBJ1-1; checking the TCRdb D call of TRBD1 is not possible without DNA. The CDR3 is 14 residues long. CDR1 is ENHRY, CDR2 SYGVKD, per germline. CDR3 amino acids: CAILDPPSNTEAFF.

The gene calls are TRBV12-3 or TRBV12-4 and TRBJ2-1. CDR3 length equals 11 residues. CDR3 in amino acids: CASSFSIEQFF.

The CDR3 spells CASSVGAGTAYEQYF. The V call is TRBV9, the J call TRBJ2-7. The CDR3 has 15 amino acids. Per germline, CDR1 SGDLS and CDR2 YYNGEE. The full variable domain, rest sourced from reference TRBV9 and TRBJ2-7, is DSGVTQTPKHLITATGQRVTLRCSPRSGDLSVYWYQQSLDQGLQFLIQYYNGEERAKGNILERFSAQQFPDLHSELNLSSLELGDSALYFCASSVGAGTAYEQYFGPGTRLTVT.

This clonotype shows up as medium-sized (0.01 to 0.1%) by frequency. The gene calls are TRBV7-9 and TRBJ2-5; TCRdb designates TRBD2, a call that cannot be tested without DNA. Germline V gene data show CDR1 as SEHNR and CDR2 as FQNEAQ (reference sequence). The CDR3 runs 17 residues. The CDR3 reads CASSSEDGTSGWETQYF. The whole variable domain, filled in from reference TRBV7-9 and TRBJ2-5, reads DTGVSQNPRHKITKRGQNVTFRCDPISEHNRLYWYRQTLGQGPEFLTYFQNEAQLEKSRLLSDRFSAERPKGSFSTLEIQRTEQGDSAMYLCASSSEDGTSGWETQYFGPGTRLLVL.

This sequence joins TRBV28 and TRBJ2-1; TCRdb's assignment of TRBD2 cannot be checked, as there is no DNA. There are 16 residues in the CDR3. CDR1 is MDHEN and CDR2 is SYDVKM in the germline V gene. This CDR3 is CASSLRRDYPYNEQFF.

Measured by frequency, this clonotype is medium-sized. The chain links TRBV7-2 to TRBJ1-1. Germline-derived CDR1 and CDR2 are SGHTA and FQGNSA. The CDR3 has 13 amino acids. CDR3 in amino acids: CASRKTDNTEAFF.

This chain links TRBV11-3 with TRBJ2-1. The CDR3 is made up of 15 amino acids. CDR1 is SGHNT, CDR2 YENEEA, per germline. Here the CDR3 reads CASSLQTTKGNEQFF. Complete variable domain (other parts from reference TRBV11-3 and TRBJ2-1): EAGVVQSPRYKIIEKKQPVAFWCNPISGHNTLYWYLQNLGQGPELLIRYENEEAVDDSQLPKDRFSAERLKGVDSTLKIQPAELGDSAVYLCASSLQTTKGNEQFFGPGTRLTVL.

The V call is TRBV14, the J call TRBJ2-6; the D call of TRBD1 rests on TCRdb alone, since no DNA is present to check it. Germline loops: CDR1 SGHDN, CDR2 FVKESK. The CDR3 consists of 16 residues. CDR3 region: CASSQGDMAGANVLTF.

This chain joins TRBV6-2 or TRBV6-3 and TRBJ2-1; absent DNA, TCRdb's TRBD2 call cannot be checked. The CDR3 loop spans 14 amino acids. Per the germline V gene, CDR1 is MNHEY and CDR2 is SVGEGT. The CDR3 sequence is CASSYFLAVDEQFF.

The CDR3 protein is CASSIRQSRFVEQYF. V and J are TRBV27 and TRBJ2-7; TCRdb gives TRBD2 as the D gene, but with no DNA this cannot be confirmed. The CDR3 runs 15 residues. In germline, CDR1 is MNHEY, CDR2 SMNVEV (reference sequence).

The chain recombines TRBV20-1 with TRBJ1-5; TCRdb names TRBD1, which stays unverified in the absence of DNA. This CDR3 is built from 16 residues. Per the germline V gene, CDR1 is DFQATT and CDR2 is SNEGSKA (reference sequence). CDR3: CSARLAGQLSNQPQHF.

This rearrangement joins TRBV19 to TRBJ2-7; TCRdb picks TRBD1, but there is no DNA to check that call. The CDR3 has 13 residues. Germline assignment: CDR1 LNHDA and CDR2 SQIVND (reference sequence). The CDR3 here is CASSMRGSYEQYF.